This T cell receptor (beta chain) was captured by sequencing in a study of T cell changes during pregnancy in multiple sclerosis. This clone was counted only a few times. The CDR3 loop spans 12 amino acids. Trimming at V came to 4 bases and at J to 4 bases, leaving 0 bases not matched to a gene. TCRdb keeps only in-frame clones here, not all; method: immunoSEQ multiplex PCR. Among 66,000 or so clones listed, around 89% were seen once. This rearrangement joins TRBV5-3 to TRBJ1-1; 8 bases map to TRBD1. TRBV5-3 is identified as an open reading frame with a role that is uncertain. The clonotype originates from a female donor in good health, enrolled as a control in a pregnancy study. Specimen: peripheral blood, collected in the first trimester of pregnancy. Here the CDR3 DNA reads TGTGCCAGAAGCACAGGGGGCACTGAAGCTTTCTTT. This gives the protein CARSTGGTEAFF.